This T cell receptor (beta chain) was found in a study of Ad26.COV2.S vaccination and SARS-CoV-2 variants. Profiled with immunoSEQ multiplex PCR; TCRdb holds only in-frame clones, not every one. Of a few hundred thousand clones in the sample, around 86% are singletons; the top ten hold 3.4%. Treatment: about 20 received Ad26.COV2.S at low or high dose, single or two shots; about 5 received placebo; per-sample allocation not given. Sampling took place 63 days after the first vaccine or placebo injection. An adult donor aged 18-55 years was enrolled in Boston. The study used a vaccine consisting of an Ad26 vector that expressed Wuhan-strain SARS-CoV-2 spike. The sequencing used peripheral blood, collected in a trial of Ad26.COV2.S vaccine versus placebo. The sequence came from a person aged 18 to 59 who received the Ad26.COV2.S COVID-19 vaccine or a placebo.

CDR3 coding DNA: TGTGCCAGCAGCCAAGGGCCCAACAGGGGGCTTGGAGATACGCAGTATTTT. This encodes CASSQGPNRGLGDTQYF. This sequence joins TRBV14 and TRBJ2-3; 9 nucleotides line up with TRBD1. In germline, CDR1 is SGHDN, CDR2 FVKESK. With V trimmed by 1 base and J by 5 bases, 10 bases remained unmatched. CDR3 size: 17 residues. Full variable domain (rest looked up from reference TRBV14 and TRBJ2-3): EAGVTQFPSHSVIEKGQTVTLRCDPISGHDNLYWYRRVMGKEIKFLLHFVKESKQDESGMPNNRFLAERTGGTYSTLKVQPAELEDSGVYFCASSQGPNRGLGDTQYFGPGTRLTVL.